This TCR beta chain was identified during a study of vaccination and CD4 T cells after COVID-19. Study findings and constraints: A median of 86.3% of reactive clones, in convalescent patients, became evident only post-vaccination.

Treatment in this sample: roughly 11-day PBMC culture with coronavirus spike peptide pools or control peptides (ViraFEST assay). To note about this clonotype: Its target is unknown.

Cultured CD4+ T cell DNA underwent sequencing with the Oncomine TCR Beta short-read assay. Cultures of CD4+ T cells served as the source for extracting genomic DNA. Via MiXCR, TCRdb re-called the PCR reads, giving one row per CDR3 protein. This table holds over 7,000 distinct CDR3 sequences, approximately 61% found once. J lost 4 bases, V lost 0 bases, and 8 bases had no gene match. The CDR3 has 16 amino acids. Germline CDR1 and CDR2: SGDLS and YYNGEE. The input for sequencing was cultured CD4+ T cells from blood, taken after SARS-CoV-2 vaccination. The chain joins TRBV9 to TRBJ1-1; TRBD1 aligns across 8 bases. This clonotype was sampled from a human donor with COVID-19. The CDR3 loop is CASSVATDRAFTEAFF. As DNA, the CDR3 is TGTGCCAGCAGCGTAGCTACGGACAGGGCTTTCACTGAAGCTTTCTTT.